The source of this T cell receptor beta chain is a study of blood T cell repertoires in COVID-19. In the study overall: Researchers got acute and convalescent COVID-19 samples from the United States, Italy and Spain.

The germline V gene encodes CDR1 SGDLS and CDR2 YYNGEE. Trimming cost V 0 bases and J 8 bases, with 9 bases left between them. The length of the CDR3 is 14 residues. Measured with immunoSEQ multiplex PCR; TCRdb has only the in-frame clones, and not every one. The table lists over 150,000 clones, about nine tenths of them singletons. Input material: PBMCs or T cells enriched from blood (not recorded which). This chain links TRBV9 with TRBJ1-6; D might be TRBD1 (5 bases). This clonotype originated in a woman aged 25 to 39 who had recovered from COVID-19. CDR3 loop: CASSVAQGDSPLHF. Here the CDR3 DNA reads TGTGCCAGCAGCGTAGCTCAGGGTGATTCACCCCTCCACTTT.